Below, 21 T cell receptor beta chains from the same sample are listed, as sequenced in a study of response to subunit inactivated influenza vaccine. Each CDR3 protein gets one entry after TCRdb re-called the RT-PCR reads with MiXCR. The data contain more than 450,000 distinct CDR3 sequences, 11% of them singletons. These same records also appear under a second study, on T cells expressing NK-cell markers. As reported in that work: For TCR beta, cDNA was produced by 5'RACE template switching with UMIs.

The source was PBMCs from blood, collected on the day of vaccination. These receptors were taken from a middle-aged man who received an inactivated influenza vaccine.

The J gene is TRBJ1-1, the V gene TRBV20-1; 7 nucleotides agree with TRBD1. The CDR3 is 14 residues long. The J segment lost 3 bases and the V segment lost 6 bases, leaving 10 bases of the junction unmatched. CDR1 and CDR2 (germline): DFQATT, SNEGSKA (reference sequence). The CDR3 DNA reads as TGCAGTGCCACCCAGACCACAGGGGACACTGAAGCTTTCTTT. Translated: CSATQTTGDTEAFF.

The J gene is TRBJ1-2, the V gene TRBV15; D may be TRBD1 (6 bases). The CDR3 sequence is 13 residues long. Germline CDR1 LNHNV, CDR2 YYDKDF (reference sequence). Between the trimmed V and J ends, which lost 8 bases and 2 bases, there was a span of 12 bases. The CDR3 DNA sequence: TGTGCCACCCGGGGGGCAACGAACTATGGCTACACCTTC. This gives the protein CATRGATNYGYTF.

The chain uses TRBV7-2 and TRBJ1-1; TRBD1 matches at 7 bases. V lost 4 bases, J lost 9 bases, and 5 bases stayed unmatched. Germline lookup yields CDR1 SGHTA and CDR2 FQGNSA. CDR3 length equals 12 residues. CDR3 DNA: TGTGCCAGCAGCTCAGGGGGGGGGCAAGCTTTCTTT. Translation gives CASSSGGGQAFF.

The chain joins TRBV12-3 or TRBV12-4 to TRBJ1-1, with D possibly being TRBD1 (6 bases). V gave up 6 bases and J gave up 6 bases, with 17 bases separating them. CDR3 length equals 14 residues. In DNA, the CDR3 is TGTGCCAGCAGGCCCCAGGGGCCCCTCGCTGAAGCTTTCTTT. Its translation is CASRPQGPLAEAFF.

This clonotype was observed a few times. The rearrangement links TRBV20-1 to TRBJ2-5; D unclear. Germline-derived CDR1 and CDR2 are DFQATT and SNEGSKA (reference sequence). CDR3 length: 10 amino acids. V lost 7 bases, J lost 2 bases, and 5 bases lay in between. DNA for the CDR3: TGCAGTGGTTATCAAGAGACCCAGTACTTC. As protein: CSGYQETQYF.

This clonotype showed up just a few times. V and J are TRBV7-9 and TRBJ2-7; 7 nucleotides match TRBD2. Per the germline V gene, CDR1 is SEHNR and CDR2 is FQNEAQ (reference sequence). V shed 3 bases and J 3 bases; nucleotides not matched to a gene: 11. CDR3 length: 16 amino acids. CDR3 nucleotides: TGTGCCAGCAGCTTGGGACTACAGGATCCTTACTACGAGCAGTACTTC. Protein sequence: CASSLGLQDPYYEQYF.

The chain has TRBV20-1 and TRBJ1-1; perhaps TRBD1 as D (5 bases). With 6 bases removed from V and 5 bases from J, the gap between germline ends came to 16 bases. CDR1 and CDR2 from the germline V gene are DFQATT and SNEGSKA (reference sequence). The CDR3 spans 13 residues. The CDR3 coding sequence is TGCAGTGCCTGGAGCCAGGGACGGACTGAAGCTTTCTTT. This translates into CSAWSQGRTEAFF.

This clonotype was seen a handful of times. This chain uses TRBV9 with TRBJ2-2; possible D gene TRBD1, 5 bases. This CDR3 spans 14 amino acids. CDR1 SGDLS and CDR2 YYNGEE come from the germline V gene. V was trimmed by 3 bases and J by 1 base, leaving 7 bases between them. CDR3 amino acids: CASSETGNTGELFF. In DNA form, the CDR3 reads TGTGCCAGCAGCGAAACAGGGAACACCGGGGAGCTGTTTTTT. The full variable domain, with the rest looked up from reference TRBV9 and TRBJ2-2, is DSGVTQTPKHLITATGQRVTLRCSPRSGDLSVYWYQQSLDQGLQFLIQYYNGEERAKGNILERFSAQQFPDLHSELNLSSLELGDSALYFCASSETGNTGELFFGEGSRLTVL.

This chain uses TRBV6-2 or TRBV6-3 with TRBJ2-1, with TRBD1 matching over 7 bases. The CDR3 has 14 residues. With V trimmed by 3 bases and J by 6 bases, 5 bases remained unmatched. The germline CDR1 and CDR2 sequences are MNHEY and SVGEGT. This CDR3 is CASSYQPGGNEQFF. Written as DNA, the CDR3 is TGTGCCAGCAGTTATCAACCAGGGGGCAATGAGCAGTTCTTC.

This chain uses TRBV7-9 with TRBJ2-5, with a tentative D call TRBD2 (5 bases). V was shortened by 5 bases and J by 2 bases, with 12 bases between the two germline ends. The CDR3 has 14 amino acids. Germline V gene lookup returns CDR1 SEHNR and CDR2 FQNEAQ (reference sequence). The CDR3 loop is CASSPIGVQETQYF. CDR3 sequence (DNA): TGTGCCAGCAGCCCGATCGGGGTTCAAGAGACCCAGTACTTC.

The chain links TRBV25-1 to TRBJ1-1; D possibly corresponds to TRBD1 (5 bases). V was cut by 6 bases and J by 4 bases, with 9 bases left in between. The V gene's germline CDR1 is MGHDK and CDR2 SYGVNS. This CDR3 has 12 residues. The chain's CDR3 is CASRGDLTEAFF. DNA for the CDR3: TGTGCCAGCAGAGGGGACCTCACTGAAGCTTTCTTT.

The chain has TRBV20-1 and TRBJ1-2, with TRBD1 as a possible D gene (6 bases). Per germline, CDR1 DFQATT and CDR2 SNEGSKA (reference sequence). Trimming took off 0 bases at V and 2 bases at J, with 13 bases between the two ends. CDR3 length: 15 amino acids. The CDR3 reads CSARDSATGNYGYTF. The CDR3 coding sequence is TGCAGTGCTAGAGATAGCGCGACAGGCAACTATGGCTACACCTTC.

This clonotype was detected only a few times. The chain combines TRBV7-9 with TRBJ2-5, with TRBD1 identical over 7 bases. This CDR3 region has 15 residues. With 6 bases clipped from V and 5 bases from J, the junction kept 12 bases outside the gene matches. Germline V lookup: CDR1 SEHNR, CDR2 FQNEAQ (reference sequence). The CDR3 nucleotides read TGTGCCAGCAGATTCAATCAGGGGGAAGATGAGACCCAGTACTTC. This gives the protein CASRFNQGEDETQYF.

This clonotype was found a few times. V gene TRBV9 combines with J gene TRBJ2-5, with D possibly TRBD1 on 6 matching bases. Trimming cost V 0 bases and J 6 bases, with 18 bases left between them. Germline V gives CDR1 SGDLS, CDR2 YYNGEE. The CDR3 is 16 residues long. CDR3 bases: TGTGCCAGCAGCGTAGAGATCGGGGCAGGGGCAAAGACCCAGTACTTC. It codes for CASSVEIGAGAKTQYF.

This clonotype was seen ten or more times. This chain connects TRBV29-1 to TRBJ2-3, with 7 bases fitting TRBD2. The CDR3 runs 14 residues. The V gene's germline CDR1 is SQVTM and CDR2 ANQGSEA. V was pared by 7 bases and J by 3 bases, with 10 bases of the junction left unmatched. This CDR3 reads CSAGGRGLTDTQYF. The CDR3 DNA is TGCAGCGCCGGGGGTAGGGGACTAACAGATACGCAGTATTTT.

Only a few counts were recorded for this clonotype. The chain combines TRBV7-2 with TRBJ2-1, with D unresolved. The V gene's germline CDR1 is SGHTA and CDR2 FQGNSA. CDR3 length equals 14 residues. With 2 bases removed from V and 5 bases from J, the gap between germline ends came to 10 bases. This CDR3 is CASSLQQVNNEQFF. Written as DNA, the CDR3 is TGTGCCAGCAGCTTACAGCAGGTTAACAATGAGCAGTTCTTC.

This clonotype was seen more than once but under ten times. V usage is TRBV15 and J usage is TRBJ2-5; 11 positions agree with TRBD2. The germline V gene has CDR1 LNHNV and CDR2 YYDKDF (reference sequence). Trimming took 3 bases from V and 2 from J; bases not matched to a gene: 5. This CDR3 spans 16 amino acids. The CDR3 DNA reads TGTGCCACCAGCAGTCGACTAGCGGGGAAACAAGAGACCCAGTACTTC. Protein: CATSSRLAGKQETQYF.

This clonotype was counted a few times. The chain uses TRBV7-8 and TRBJ2-7; D not certain. This CDR3 contains 14 residues. V shed 5 bases and J shed 7 bases, with 18 bases lying between them. The V gene's germline CDR1 is SGHVS and CDR2 FQNEAQ. The CDR3 loop is CASSHDRISIEQYF. The CDR3 DNA reads TGTGCCAGCAGCCACGATAGGATTTCGATTGAGCAGTACTTC.

The chain employs TRBV4-3 and TRBJ2-1; D is ambiguous. Trimming pared 4 bases from V and 0 bases from J, leaving 16 bases between. The germline V gene encodes CDR1 LGHNA and CDR2 YSLEER. The CDR3 length is 17 residues. CDR3 protein: CASSRVLVGSSYNEQFF. The DNA for the CDR3 is TGCGCCAGCAGCCGGGTCCTAGTGGGTAGCTCCTACAATGAGCAGTTCTTC.

This clonotype was picked up a small number of times. This CDR3 reads CASRHSGRSPYNEQFF. CDR3 nucleotide sequence: TGTGCCAGCAGACACAGCGGGAGGTCCCCCTACAATGAGCAGTTCTTC. V is TRBV12-3 or TRBV12-4 and J is TRBJ2-1, with 9 positions matching TRBD2. V shed 6 bases and J 2 bases; nucleotides not matched to a gene: 8. This CDR3 has 16 residues.

This rearrangement joins TRBV6-2 or TRBV6-3 to TRBJ1-5; 8 positions match TRBD1. The length of the CDR3 is 13 residues. Germline trimming cut 11 bases from V and 6 bases from J; bases unmatched to any gene: 9. Germline CDR1 is MNHEY and CDR2 is SVGEGT. CDR3 sequence reads: CAGSRQGFQPQHF. The CDR3 nucleotides are TGTGCCGGCTCTAGACAGGGGTTTCAGCCCCAGCATTTT.